This TCR beta chain was profiled in a study of T cell responses to AZD1222 COVID-19 vaccine. Assay: immunoSEQ multiplex PCR; the TCRdb copy retains only in-frame clones and omits some. The data show about 120,000 clones, 70% to 90% seen once. Germline assignment: CDR1 MNHEY and CDR2 SVGAGI. With 6 bases clipped from V and 6 bases from J, the junction kept 6 bases outside the gene matches. This CDR3 is 14 amino acids long. The TCR sequence derives from an adult in good health. Sequencing was performed on peripheral blood, taken on day 0 of AZD1222 vaccination. V and J are TRBV6-5 and TRBJ1-2; TRBD1 agrees at 11 bases. The CDR3 is CASRRTGGNNGYTF. The CDR3 nucleotides are TGTGCCAGCAGGAGGACAGGGGGCAACAATGGCTACACCTTC.